The 9 T cell receptor beta chains reported below all come from one sample, sequenced in a study of blood T cell repertoires in COVID-19. Some clones are missing from TCRdb's copy, which holds only in-frame ones; the method was immunoSEQ multiplex PCR. Counted here are 55,000 to 90,000 clones, around 85% occurring once; the ten biggest clones make up roughly a third. Sequenced sample: peripheral blood. The receptor source for this set is a woman at least 80 years old with active or convalescent COVID-19.

This chain connects TRBV12-3 or TRBV12-4 to TRBJ2-5; 8 bases are shared with TRBD2. The ends lost 2 bases at V and 7 bases at J; junction bases unmatched: 3. This CDR3 spans 13 amino acids. The CDR3 bases are TGTGCCAGCAGTTTAAGGCTAGCGGGGACCCAGTACTTC. Translating gives CASSLRLAGTQYF.

The V gene is TRBV13, the J gene TRBJ2-7; 8 bases agree with TRBD1. CDR1 and CDR2 (germline): PRHDT, FYEKMQ (reference sequence). CDR3 size: 15 residues. V lost 5 bases to trimming and J lost 0 bases; unmatched junction nucleotides: 6. CDR3 bases: TGTGCCAGCAGCCCCGGGACAGGAGGCTCCTACGAGCAGTACTTC. Translation gives CASSPGTGGSYEQYF.

The V call is TRBV11-3, the J call TRBJ2-1; D unclear. The germline gives CDR1 SGHNT, CDR2 YENEEA. CDR3 length equals 12 residues. V was trimmed by 4 bases and J by 8 bases, leaving 9 bases between them. CDR3 in amino acids: CASSSTLDEQFF. For the CDR3, the DNA is TGTGCCAGCAGCTCCACTCTGGATGAGCAGTTCTTC.

The chain joins TRBV15 to TRBJ1-2; D is unresolved. The CDR3 extends over 14 amino acids. Germline loops: CDR1 LNHNV, CDR2 YYDKDF (reference sequence). V was cut by 0 bases and J by 6 bases, with 11 bases left in between. The CDR3: CATSRDRSLDGYTF. DNA of the CDR3: TGTGCCACCAGCAGAGATCGTTCACTTGATGGCTACACCTTC.

The chain has TRBV10-3 and TRBJ2-7, with 8 nucleotides matching TRBD1. With V trimmed by 10 bases and J by 3 bases, 23 bases remained unmatched. Germline V lookup: CDR1 ENHRY, CDR2 SYGVKD. The CDR3 has 18 amino acids. The CDR3 loop is CATGDRGFSGSIDYEQYF. The CDR3 region has the DNA TGTGCCACCGGTGACAGGGGTTTTTCTGGTTCGATAGACTACGAGCAGTACTTC.

The chain uses TRBV10-3 and TRBJ2-5; maybe TRBD2 (6 bases). Trimming left V 6 bases short and J 4 bases short, with 21 bases between. The CDR3 runs 16 residues. The germline V gene has CDR1 ENHRY and CDR2 SYGVKD. The CDR3 protein is CAISDFPRAEGETQYF. Here the CDR3 DNA reads TGTGCCATCAGCGACTTTCCGAGGGCGGAGGGAGAGACCCAGTACTTC.

The gene calls are TRBV29-1 and TRBJ2-5; weak D call: TRBD2 (6 bases). The V end was cut by 5 bases, the J end by 5 bases, with 15 bases between. The CDR3 extends over 13 amino acids. Germline V CDR1 and CDR2: SQVTM, ANQGSEA. The CDR3 region has the DNA TGCAGCGTTAAACCCCAGGGAGGCGAGACCCAGTACTTC. It encodes CSVKPQGGETQYF.

The chain is built from TRBV7-2 and TRBJ1-1; no clear D. The germline gives CDR1 SGHTA, CDR2 FQGNSA. Between the trimmed V and J ends, which lost 2 bases and 5 bases, there was a span of 18 bases. CDR3 length: 16 amino acids. CDR3 sequence: CASSLFLSAEGTEAFF. The DNA for the CDR3 is TGTGCCAGCAGCTTATTTTTATCGGCGGAAGGTACTGAAGCTTTCTTT.

The chain is built from TRBV3-1 (or the pseudogene TRBV3-2) and TRBJ1-3; the D gene is possibly TRBD1 (5 bases). This CDR3 region has 16 residues. The ends were cut back, 2 bases at V and 4 bases at J, with 15 bases in the middle. Germline values: CDR1 LGHDT, CDR2 YNNKEL (reference sequence). The CDR3 DNA follows: TGTGCCAGCAGCCAAAATAATCGGCAGGGAGGAAACACCATATATTTT. Translated, it gives CASSQNNRQGGNTIYF.